Below are 23 T cell receptor beta chains sequenced from a single sample in a study of T cell clones after liver transplantation. Profiling relied on immunoSEQ multiplex PCR, and the TCRdb table lists in-frame clones only, not all of them. The sample has under 20,000 clones, 88% seen once. The specimen comprised CD8+ T cells from blood, sampled before liver transplant. These receptors were obtained from a human donor who received a liver transplant.

The chain combines TRBV5-1 with TRBJ1-1; D is undetermined. Per the germline V gene, CDR1 is SGHRS and CDR2 is YFSETQ. This CDR3 region has 14 residues. Trimming took off 2 bases at V and 4 bases at J, with 12 bases between the two ends. The CDR3 nucleotides are TGCGCCAGCAGCTTACGGGGTGGAGGCACTGAAGCTTTCTTT. Its translation is CASSLRGGGTEAFF. The variable domain in full, completed from reference TRBV5-1 and TRBJ1-1, reads KAGVTQTPRYLIKTRGQQVTLSCSPISGHRSVSWYQQTPGQGLQFLFEYFSETQRNKGNFPGRFSGRQFSNSRSEMNVSTLELGDSALYLCASSLRGGGTEAFFGQGTRLTVV.

The rearrangement uses TRBV27 and TRBJ2-1; 10 bases are a match to TRBD2. V was clipped by 5 bases and J by 3 bases; unmatched bases: 4. The CDR3 loop spans 15 amino acids. Looked up from germline, CDR1 is MNHEY and CDR2 is SMNVEV (reference sequence). The CDR3 here is CASSQREGYYNEQFF. CDR3 DNA sequence: TGTGCCAGCAGTCAGCGGGAGGGGTACTACAATGAGCAGTTCTTC.

This chain joins TRBV11-1 and TRBJ2-6, with D unresolved. The germline V and J ends were trimmed by 5 bases and 2 bases, with 4 bases remaining between them. CDR3 length: 13 amino acids. Germline lookup yields CDR1 SGHAT and CDR2 FQDESV (reference sequence). The CDR3 reads CASSETGANVLTF. CDR3 in DNA: TGTGCCAGCAGCGAAACTGGGGCCAACGTCCTGACTTTC.

The J gene is TRBJ2-1, the V gene TRBV29-1; D could derive from TRBD1 or TRBD2 (5 bases each). This CDR3 is built from 15 residues. V lost 6 bases and J lost 2, with 17 bases in between. Per germline, CDR1 SQVTM and CDR2 ANQGSEA. The CDR3 sequence is CSVYNRGLTYNEQFF. In DNA form, the CDR3 reads TGCAGCGTCTACAACCGGGGCCTGACCTACAATGAGCAGTTCTTC.

The rearrangement joins TRBV27 to TRBJ1-1; a possible D gene is TRBD1 (6 bases). This CDR3 has 15 amino acids. CDR1 and CDR2 (germline): MNHEY, SMNVEV (reference sequence). Trimming removed 3 bases from V and 3 bases from J, with 14 bases in between. CDR3: CASSLGGQSHTEAFF. In nucleotides, the CDR3 is TGTGCCAGCAGTTTGGGTGGACAGTCTCACACTGAAGCTTTCTTT.

The chain links TRBV5-1 to TRBJ1-1; 8 positions match TRBD1. This CDR3 region has 15 residues. J lost 0 bases, V lost 4 bases, and 5 bases had no gene match. Germline values: CDR1 SGHRS, CDR2 YFSETQ. CDR3 bases: TGCGCCAGCAGCGCCGGGACAGGACTGAACACTGAAGCTTTCTTT. Translating it yields CASSAGTGLNTEAFF.

The chain recombines TRBV7-6 with TRBJ2-2; D is ambiguous. Trimming cost V 3 bases and J 4 bases, with 9 bases left between them. The germline gives CDR1 SGHVS, CDR2 FNYEAQ. The CDR3 spans 14 residues. The CDR3 bases are TGTGCCAGCAGCTTTCAAGGGCCCACCGGGGAGCTGTTTTTT. This gives the protein CASSFQGPTGELFF.

This chain uses TRBV19 with TRBJ2-3, with D unclear. This CDR3 contains 16 residues. V gave up 2 bases and J gave up 0 bases, with 12 bases separating them. CDR1 and CDR2 from the germline V gene are LNHDA and SQIVND (reference sequence). CDR3 nucleotide sequence: TGTGCCAGTAGTATATCGAGTCCCCCGAGCACAGATACGCAGTATTTT. Residues: CASSISSPPSTDTQYF.

V gene TRBV16 combines with J gene TRBJ2-7, with 8 bases matching TRBD1. The CDR3 is 14 residues long. V gave up 3 bases and J gave up 5 bases; unmatched junction bases: 6. Germline assignment: CDR1 KGHSY and CDR2 FQNENV. CDR3 bases: TGTGCCAGCAGCCATCTTGTGACAGGGGACGAGCAGTACTTC. Amino acids: CASSHLVTGDEQYF.

In this sample, this clone turned up a few times. The chain employs TRBV29-1 and TRBJ1-2, with D unclear. Germline V CDR1 and CDR2: SQVTM, ANQGSEA. The V end lost 4 bases, the J end lost 8 bases, and 14 bases lay between the germline ends. The CDR3 loop spans 12 amino acids. In DNA, the CDR3 is TGCAGCGTTGTCCCGGCAGGTGACGGCTACACCTTC. Amino acids: CSVVPAGDGYTF.

CDR3 in DNA: TGTGCCGGACGCGGGGGGGATGCCACCGGGGAGCTGTTTTTT. It encodes CAGRGGDATGELFF. This rearrangement joins TRBV19 to TRBJ2-2; 9 bases agree with TRBD2. J gave up 4 bases and V 11 bases, and 8 bases lay outside the gene matches. This CDR3 region has 14 residues. Germline loops: CDR1 LNHDA, CDR2 SQIVND (reference sequence).

The chain joins TRBV6-5 to TRBJ2-3; D is possibly TRBD1 (6 bases). Germline loops: CDR1 MNHEY, CDR2 SVGAGI. The CDR3 totals 15 residues. The V end lost 6 bases, the J end lost 2 bases, and 15 bases lay between the germline ends. CDR3 residues: CASSGTGYNTDTQYF. The CDR3 DNA reads as TGTGCCAGCAGCGGAACAGGGTATAACACAGATACGCAGTATTTT.

The CDR3 nucleotides read TGTGCCAGCCACTGGGGGGACGAAGCTTTCTTT. Translating gives CASHWGDEAFF. The chain recombines TRBV27 with TRBJ1-1; possibly TRBD1 for D (5 bases). The length of the CDR3 is 11 residues. Germline loops: CDR1 MNHEY, CDR2 SMNVEV (reference sequence). Between the trimmed V and J ends, which lost 8 bases and 8 bases, there was a span of 12 bases.

The chain couples TRBV2 to TRBJ1-2, with D possibly being TRBD1 (6 bases). The ends were cut back, 3 bases at V and 8 bases at J, with 13 bases in the middle. This CDR3 contains 13 residues. In germline, CDR1 is SNHLY, CDR2 FYNNEI. CDR3 DNA sequence: TGTGCCAGCAGTGAGATAGGGGGGGGCGGCTACACCTTC. It specifies CASSEIGGGGYTF.

The chain combines TRBV25-1 with TRBJ2-7; D might be TRBD1 (5 bases). Germline V gene lookup returns CDR1 MGHDK and CDR2 SYGVNS. With 0 bases removed from V and 2 bases from J, the gap between germline ends came to 11 bases. CDR3 length: 15 amino acids. In DNA, the CDR3 is TGTGCCAGCAGTGAATATGGGGCAGGGCCCTACGAGCAGTACTTC. Translating gives CASSEYGAGPYEQYF.

This clone was observed once. The V gene is TRBV11-2, the J gene TRBJ2-7, with D possibly being TRBD1 (5 bases). This CDR3 is 13 amino acids long. From germline, CDR1 is SGHAT and CDR2 FQNNGV. V lost 1 base and J 5 bases, leaving 9 bases between the germline ends. The CDR3 DNA sequence: TGTGCCAGCAGCTTAGCCGGCAGGGACGAGCAGTACTTC. Translated: CASSLAGRDEQYF.

The chain uses TRBV27 and TRBJ2-1, with D uncertain. Germline V gene data show CDR1 as MNHEY and CDR2 as SMNVEV (reference sequence). Trimming left V 1 base short and J 0 bases short, with 13 bases between. The CDR3 has 17 residues. The CDR3, as DNA: TGTGCCAGCAGTTTATTCGCAGGCCAAAGCTCCTACAATGAGCAGTTCTTC. Its protein is CASSLFAGQSSYNEQFF.

The genes are TRBV7-3 and TRBJ1-1, with a tentative D call TRBD1 (5 bases). In germline, CDR1 is SGHTA, CDR2 FQGTGA. The V end lost 3 bases, the J end lost 4 bases, and 9 bases lay between the germline ends. This CDR3 has 13 residues. CDR3 sequence: CASSFGGGTEAFF. The CDR3 DNA is TGTGCCAGCAGCTTCGGCGGGGGCACTGAAGCTTTCTTT.

The gene calls are TRBV28 and TRBJ1-1; D possibly corresponds to TRBD1 (5 bases). CDR1 is MDHEN and CDR2 is SYDVKM in the germline V gene. The ends were cut back, 3 bases at V and 4 bases at J, with 6 bases in the middle. The CDR3 extends over 12 amino acids. DNA of the CDR3: TGTGCCAGCAGTTTGGGGGTCACTGAAGCTTTCTTT. This codes for CASSLGVTEAFF.

The sample holds a few counts of this clone. The chain couples TRBV27 to TRBJ2-6; TRBD2 is a possible D gene (5 bases). V was trimmed by 5 bases and J by 3 bases, leaving 8 bases between them. The CDR3 is 14 amino acids. CDR1 and CDR2 (germline): MNHEY, SMNVEV (reference sequence). CDR3 in amino acids: CASSGLDGANVLTF. The CDR3 region has the DNA TGTGCCAGCAGTGGACTGGATGGGGCCAACGTCCTGACTTTC.

This rearrangement joins TRBV19 to TRBJ2-6; D remains ambiguous. Germline V CDR1 and CDR2: LNHDA, SQIVND (reference sequence). Trimming took 0 bases from V and 0 from J, leaving 15 bases between them. The CDR3 totals 19 residues. The CDR3 coding sequence is TGTGCCAGTAGTATAGATCTGGAGACGCTTGGCTCTGGGGCCAACGTCCTGACTTTC. Amino acids: CASSIDLETLGSGANVLTF.

The chain carries TRBV28 and TRBJ1-5, with D possibly TRBD1 on 5 matching bases. The germline V and J ends were trimmed by 11 bases and 5 bases, with 16 bases remaining between them. The CDR3 totals 13 residues. CDR1 and CDR2 (germline): MDHEN, SYDVKM. The CDR3, as DNA: TGTGCCTCCATGGGGCAGGGCGATCAGCCCCAGCATTTT. This sequence encodes CASMGQGDQPQHF. The whole variable domain, filled in from reference TRBV28 and TRBJ1-5, reads DVKVTQSSRYLVKRTGEKVFLECVQDMDHENMFWYRQDPGLGLRLIYFSYDVKMKEKGDIPEGYSVSREKKERFSLILESASTNQTSMYLCASMGQGDQPQHFGDGTRLSIL.

The rearrangement uses TRBV10-3 and TRBJ2-3; tentative D call: TRBD1 (6 bases). V lost 7 bases and J 2 bases, leaving 10 bases between the germline ends. This CDR3 contains 13 residues. CDR1 ENHRY and CDR2 SYGVKD come from the germline V gene. CDR3 loop: CAITRTDTDTQYF. The DNA for the CDR3 is TGTGCCATCACACGGACAGACACAGATACGCAGTATTTT.